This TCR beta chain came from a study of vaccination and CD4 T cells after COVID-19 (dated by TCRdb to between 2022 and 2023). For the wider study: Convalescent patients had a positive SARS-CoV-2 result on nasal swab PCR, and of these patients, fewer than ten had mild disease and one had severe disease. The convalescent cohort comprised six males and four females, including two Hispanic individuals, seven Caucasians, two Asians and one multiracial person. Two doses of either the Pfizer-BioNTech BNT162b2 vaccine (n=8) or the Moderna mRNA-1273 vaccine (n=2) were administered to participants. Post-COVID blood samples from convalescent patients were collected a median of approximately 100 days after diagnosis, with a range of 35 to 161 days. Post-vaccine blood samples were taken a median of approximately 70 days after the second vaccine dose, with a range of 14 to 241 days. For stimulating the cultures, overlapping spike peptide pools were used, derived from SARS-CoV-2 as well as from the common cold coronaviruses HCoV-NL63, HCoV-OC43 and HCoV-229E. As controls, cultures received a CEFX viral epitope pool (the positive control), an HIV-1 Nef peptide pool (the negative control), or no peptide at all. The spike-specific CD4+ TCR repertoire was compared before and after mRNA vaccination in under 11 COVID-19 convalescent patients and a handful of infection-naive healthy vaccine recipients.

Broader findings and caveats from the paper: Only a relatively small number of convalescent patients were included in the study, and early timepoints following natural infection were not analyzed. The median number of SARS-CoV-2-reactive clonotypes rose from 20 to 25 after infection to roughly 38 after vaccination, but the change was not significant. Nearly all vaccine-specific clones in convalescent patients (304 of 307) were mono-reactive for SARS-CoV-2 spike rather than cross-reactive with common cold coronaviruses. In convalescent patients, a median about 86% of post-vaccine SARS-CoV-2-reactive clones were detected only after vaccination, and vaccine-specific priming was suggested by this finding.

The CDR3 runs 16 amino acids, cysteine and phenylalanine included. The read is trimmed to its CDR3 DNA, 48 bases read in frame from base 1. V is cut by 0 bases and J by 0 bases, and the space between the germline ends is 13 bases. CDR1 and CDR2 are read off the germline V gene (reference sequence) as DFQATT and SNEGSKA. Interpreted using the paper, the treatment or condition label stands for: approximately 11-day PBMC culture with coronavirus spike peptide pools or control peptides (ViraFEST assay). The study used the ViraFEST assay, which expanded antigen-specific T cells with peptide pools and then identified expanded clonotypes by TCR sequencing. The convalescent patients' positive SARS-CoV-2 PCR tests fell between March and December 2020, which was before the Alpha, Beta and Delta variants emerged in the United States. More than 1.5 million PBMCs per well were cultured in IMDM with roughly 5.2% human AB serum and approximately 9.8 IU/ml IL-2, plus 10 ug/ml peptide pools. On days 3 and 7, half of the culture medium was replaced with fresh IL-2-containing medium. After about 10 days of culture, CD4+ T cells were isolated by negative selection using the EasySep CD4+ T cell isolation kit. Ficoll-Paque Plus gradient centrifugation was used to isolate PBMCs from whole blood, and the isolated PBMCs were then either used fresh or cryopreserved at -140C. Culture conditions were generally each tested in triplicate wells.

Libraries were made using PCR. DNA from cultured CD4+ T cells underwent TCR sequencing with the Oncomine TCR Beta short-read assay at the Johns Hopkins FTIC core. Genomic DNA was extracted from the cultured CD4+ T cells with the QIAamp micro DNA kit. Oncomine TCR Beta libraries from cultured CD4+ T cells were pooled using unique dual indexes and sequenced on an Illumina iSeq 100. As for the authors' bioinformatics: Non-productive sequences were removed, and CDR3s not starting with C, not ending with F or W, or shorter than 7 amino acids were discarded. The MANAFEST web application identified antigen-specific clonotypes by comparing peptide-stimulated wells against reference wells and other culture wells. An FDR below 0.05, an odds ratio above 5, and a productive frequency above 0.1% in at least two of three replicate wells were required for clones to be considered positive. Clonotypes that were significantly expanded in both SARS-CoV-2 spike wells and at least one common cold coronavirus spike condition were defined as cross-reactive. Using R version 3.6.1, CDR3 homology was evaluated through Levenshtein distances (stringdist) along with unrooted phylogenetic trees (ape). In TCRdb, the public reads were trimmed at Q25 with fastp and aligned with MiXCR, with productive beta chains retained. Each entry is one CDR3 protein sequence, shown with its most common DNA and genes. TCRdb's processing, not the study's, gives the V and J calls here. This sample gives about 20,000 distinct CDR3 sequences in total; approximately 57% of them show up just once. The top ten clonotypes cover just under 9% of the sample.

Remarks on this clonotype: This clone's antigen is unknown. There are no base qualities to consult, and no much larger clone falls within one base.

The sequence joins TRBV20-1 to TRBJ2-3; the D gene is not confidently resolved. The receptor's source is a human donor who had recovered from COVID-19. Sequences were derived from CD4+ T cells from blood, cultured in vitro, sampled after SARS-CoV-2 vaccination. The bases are TGCAGTGCTAGAGATCTGGCAAGGTTAAGCACAGATACGCAGTATTTT. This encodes CSARDLARLSTDTQYF.